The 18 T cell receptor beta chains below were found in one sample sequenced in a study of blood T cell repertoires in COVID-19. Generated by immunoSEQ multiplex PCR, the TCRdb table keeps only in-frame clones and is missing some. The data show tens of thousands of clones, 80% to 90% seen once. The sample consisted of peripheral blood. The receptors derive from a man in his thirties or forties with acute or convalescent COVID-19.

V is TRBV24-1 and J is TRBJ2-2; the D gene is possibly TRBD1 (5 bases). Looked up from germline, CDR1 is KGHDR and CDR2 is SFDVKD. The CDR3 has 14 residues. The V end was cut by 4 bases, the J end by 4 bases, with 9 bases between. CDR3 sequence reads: CATSDLRATGELFF. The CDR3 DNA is TGTGCCACCAGTGACCTCAGGGCCACCGGGGAGCTGTTTTTT.

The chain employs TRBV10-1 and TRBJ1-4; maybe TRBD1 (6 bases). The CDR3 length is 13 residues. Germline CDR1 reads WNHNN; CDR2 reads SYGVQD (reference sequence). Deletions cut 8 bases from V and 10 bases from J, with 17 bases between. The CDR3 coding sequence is TGCGCCAGCTATGACAGGACCGTAAGAAAACTGTTTTTT. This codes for CASYDRTVRKLFF.

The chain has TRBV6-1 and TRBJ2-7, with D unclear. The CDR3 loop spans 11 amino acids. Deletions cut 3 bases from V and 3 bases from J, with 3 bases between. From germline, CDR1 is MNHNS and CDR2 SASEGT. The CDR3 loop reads CASSDNYEQYF. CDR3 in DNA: TGTGCCAGCAGTGACAACTACGAGCAGTACTTC.

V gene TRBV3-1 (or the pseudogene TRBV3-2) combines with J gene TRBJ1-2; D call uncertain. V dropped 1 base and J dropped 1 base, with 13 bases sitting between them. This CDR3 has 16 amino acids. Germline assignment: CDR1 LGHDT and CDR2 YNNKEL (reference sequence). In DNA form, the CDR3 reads TGTGCCAGCAGCCAAGGGCCTGCACATTATAACTATGGCTACACCTTC. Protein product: CASSQGPAHYNYGYTF.

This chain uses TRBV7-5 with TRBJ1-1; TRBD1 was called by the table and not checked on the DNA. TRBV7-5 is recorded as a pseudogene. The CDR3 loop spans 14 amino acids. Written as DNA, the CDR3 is TGTGTCAGAAGCTCAACCAGGGGGAGGACTGAAGCTTTCTTT. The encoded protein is CVRSSTRGRTEAFF.

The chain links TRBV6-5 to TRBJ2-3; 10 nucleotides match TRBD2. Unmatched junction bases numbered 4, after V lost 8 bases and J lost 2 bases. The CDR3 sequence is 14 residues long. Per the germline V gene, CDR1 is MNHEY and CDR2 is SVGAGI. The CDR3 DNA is TGTGCCAGCCTGAGCGGGAGGGACACAGATACGCAGTATTTT. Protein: CASLSGRDTDTQYF.

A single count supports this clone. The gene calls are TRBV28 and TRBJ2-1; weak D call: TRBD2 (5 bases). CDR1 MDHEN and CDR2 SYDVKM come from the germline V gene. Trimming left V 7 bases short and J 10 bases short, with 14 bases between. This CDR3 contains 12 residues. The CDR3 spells CASTSGWREQFF. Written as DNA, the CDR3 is TGTGCCAGCACGTCCGGTTGGAGGGAGCAGTTCTTC.

CDR3 DNA: TGTGCCAGCAGCGCGCCTAGCGGGAGAGACTACAATGAGCAGTTCTTC. Its protein product is CASSAPSGRDYNEQFF. This chain joins TRBV9 and TRBJ2-1, with TRBD2 matching over 10 bases. The CDR3 is 16 amino acids. CDR1 is SGDLS and CDR2 is YYNGEE in the germline V gene. J gave up 3 bases and V 3 bases, and 6 bases lay outside the gene matches.

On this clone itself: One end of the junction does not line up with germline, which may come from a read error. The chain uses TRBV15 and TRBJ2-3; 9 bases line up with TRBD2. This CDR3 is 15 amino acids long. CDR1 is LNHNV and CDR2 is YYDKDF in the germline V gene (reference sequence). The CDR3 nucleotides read TGTGCCACCAGCAGAGCCGGGACTAGCATAGATACGCAGTATTTT. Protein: CATSRAGTSIDTQYF.

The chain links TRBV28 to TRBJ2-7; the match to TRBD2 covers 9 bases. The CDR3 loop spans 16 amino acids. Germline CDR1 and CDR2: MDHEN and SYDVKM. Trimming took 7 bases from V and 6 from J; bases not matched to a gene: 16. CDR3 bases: TGTGCCAGCATTCTACCCCTAGCGGGAAGTACCTGCGAGCAGTACTTC. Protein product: CASILPLAGSTCEQYF. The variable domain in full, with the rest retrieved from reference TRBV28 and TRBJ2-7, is DVKVTQSSRYLVKRTGEKVFLECVQDMDHENMFWYRQDPGLGLRLIYFSYDVKMKEKGDIPEGYSVSREKKERFSLILESASTNQTSMYLCASILPLAGSTCEQYFGPGTRLTVT.

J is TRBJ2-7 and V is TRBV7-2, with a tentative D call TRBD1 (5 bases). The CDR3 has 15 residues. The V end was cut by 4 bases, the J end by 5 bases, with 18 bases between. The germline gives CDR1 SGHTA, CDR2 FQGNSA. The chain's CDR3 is CASSSQGADENEQYF. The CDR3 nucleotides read TGTGCCAGCAGCTCACAAGGGGCTGACGAAAACGAGCAGTACTTC.

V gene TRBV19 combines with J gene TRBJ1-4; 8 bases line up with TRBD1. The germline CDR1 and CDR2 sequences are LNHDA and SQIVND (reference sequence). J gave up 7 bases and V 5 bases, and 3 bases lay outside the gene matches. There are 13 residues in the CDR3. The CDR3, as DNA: TGTGCCAGTAGTCCCCAGGGGGCTGAAAAACTGTTTTTT. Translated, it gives CASSPQGAEKLFF.

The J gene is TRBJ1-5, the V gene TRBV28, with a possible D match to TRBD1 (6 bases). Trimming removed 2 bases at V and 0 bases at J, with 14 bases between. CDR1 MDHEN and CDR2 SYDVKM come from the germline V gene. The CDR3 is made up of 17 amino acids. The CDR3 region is CASSLAQGPDSNQPQHF. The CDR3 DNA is TGTGCCAGCAGTTTAGCCCAGGGGCCCGATAGCAATCAGCCCCAGCATTTT.

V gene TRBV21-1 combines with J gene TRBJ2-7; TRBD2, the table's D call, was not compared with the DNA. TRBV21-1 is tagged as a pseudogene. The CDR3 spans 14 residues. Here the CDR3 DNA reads TGTGCCAGCAGGGGCCAGCGGGTATCCTACGAGCAGTACTTC. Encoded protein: CASRGQRVSYEQYF.

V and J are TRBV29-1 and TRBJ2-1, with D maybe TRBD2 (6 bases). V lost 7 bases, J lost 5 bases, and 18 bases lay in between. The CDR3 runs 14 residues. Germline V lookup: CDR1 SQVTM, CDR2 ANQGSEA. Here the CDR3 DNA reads TGCAGCGCTTTAAAACTAGCCTTCCACAATGAGCAGTTCTTC. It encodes CSALKLAFHNEQFF.

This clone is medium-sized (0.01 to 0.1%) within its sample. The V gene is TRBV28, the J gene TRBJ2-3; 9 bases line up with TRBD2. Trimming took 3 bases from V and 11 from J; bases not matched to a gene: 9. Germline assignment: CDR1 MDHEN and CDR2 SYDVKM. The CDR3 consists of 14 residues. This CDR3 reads CASSFFSLAGQQYF. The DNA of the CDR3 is TGTGCCAGCAGTTTCTTCTCCCTAGCGGGACAGCAGTATTTT.

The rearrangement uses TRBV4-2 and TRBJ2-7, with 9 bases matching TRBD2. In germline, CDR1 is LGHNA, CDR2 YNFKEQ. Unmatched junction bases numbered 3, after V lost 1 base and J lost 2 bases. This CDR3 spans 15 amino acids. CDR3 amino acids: CASSQVLAGTYEQYF. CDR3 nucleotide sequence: TGTGCCAGCAGCCAAGTCCTAGCGGGGACCTACGAGCAGTACTTC.

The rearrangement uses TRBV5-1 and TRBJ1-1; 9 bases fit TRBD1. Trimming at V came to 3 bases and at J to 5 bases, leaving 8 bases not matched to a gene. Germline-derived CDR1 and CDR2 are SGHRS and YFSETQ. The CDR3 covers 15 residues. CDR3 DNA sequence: TGCGCCAGCAGCTGGCTGGGGACAGGGAGGACTGAAGCTTTCTTT. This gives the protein CASSWLGTGRTEAFF.